This section outlines one TCR beta chain sequence together with its context. Its antigen is undetermined. This record comes from a study of OX40 agonist ivuxolimab in advanced cancers. In the study overall: Dose-escalation patients' cancers were hepatocellular carcinoma, melanoma, renal cell or head and neck cancer. Prior therapy, whether anti-PD-1, anti-PD-L1 or anti-CTLA-4, was allowed, and 35% to 40% had some. Study-wide findings and caveats: Relative to CD4+, CD8+ T cells held more expanded clones on average.

The V segment lost 1 base and the J segment 3 bases; nucleotides outside the gene matches: 2. The CDR3 spans 15 residues. CDR1 and CDR2 from the germline V gene are SEHNR and FQNEAQ (reference sequence). Sequencing used immunoSEQ multiplex PCR; TCRdb keeps in-frame clones, though not all of them. The repertoire holds tens of thousands of clones, with 75% to 90% as singletons. This clonotype was sampled from an adult with an advanced solid tumor such as melanoma, head and neck, liver or kidney cancer. The sample here was CD4+ or CD8+ T cells sorted from blood, taken in a trial of the OX40 agonist ivuxolimab. The chain has TRBV7-9 and TRBJ1-1; 10 bases are a match to TRBD1. Written as DNA, the CDR3 is TGTGCCAGCAGCTTAGTTGGGACAGGGGACACTGAAGCTTTCTTT. This gives the protein CASSLVGTGDTEAFF.